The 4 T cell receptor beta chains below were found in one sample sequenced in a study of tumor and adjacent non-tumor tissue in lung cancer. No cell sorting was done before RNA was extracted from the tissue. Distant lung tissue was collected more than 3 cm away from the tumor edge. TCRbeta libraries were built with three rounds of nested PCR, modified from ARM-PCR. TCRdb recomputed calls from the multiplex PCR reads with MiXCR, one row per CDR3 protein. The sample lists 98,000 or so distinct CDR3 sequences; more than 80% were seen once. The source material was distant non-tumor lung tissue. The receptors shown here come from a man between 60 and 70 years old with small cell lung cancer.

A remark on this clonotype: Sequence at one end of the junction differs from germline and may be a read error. CDR3 in DNA: TGCGCCAGTAGCCAACCGGTCAGCGTCTATGGCTACACTTTC. Its protein product is CASSQPVSVYGYTF. V gene TRBV4-1 combines with J gene TRBJ1-2, with unresolved D. The CDR3 runs to 14 residues. CDR1 is MGHRA, CDR2 YSYEKL, per germline.

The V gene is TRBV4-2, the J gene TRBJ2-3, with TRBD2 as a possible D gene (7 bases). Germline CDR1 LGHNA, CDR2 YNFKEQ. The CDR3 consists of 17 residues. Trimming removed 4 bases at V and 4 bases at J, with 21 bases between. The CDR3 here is CASSPDPCGEGADTQYF. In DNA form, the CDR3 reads TGTGCCAGCAGCCCGGACCCATGCGGGGAGGGGGCAGATACGCAGTATTTT.

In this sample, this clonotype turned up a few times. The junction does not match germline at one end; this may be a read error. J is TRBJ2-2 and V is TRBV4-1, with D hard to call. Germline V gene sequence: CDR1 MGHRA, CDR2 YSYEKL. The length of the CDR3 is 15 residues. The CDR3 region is CASSQFVANTGELFF. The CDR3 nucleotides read TGCGCCAGTAGCCAATTCGTAGCCAACACCGGGGAGCTGTTTTTT.

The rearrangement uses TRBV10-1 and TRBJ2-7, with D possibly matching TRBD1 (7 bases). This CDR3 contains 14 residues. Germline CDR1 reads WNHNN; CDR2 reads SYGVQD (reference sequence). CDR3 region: CASSEGGGTNEEYV. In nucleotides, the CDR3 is TGCGCCAGCAGTGAAGGAGGGGGCACTAACGAGGAGTACGTC.